This T cell receptor (beta chain) is drawn from a study of T cell repertoires in cytomegalovirus infection. Background on the study: Indicated by public TCR beta signatures were CMV infection and matching HLA type. Study findings and constraints: Individuals carrying CMV plus the relevant HLA were identified by cumulative frequency of public TCR beta families. Clonotypes of TCR beta that were HLA-C-restricted and CMV-specific dominated the ex vivo response.

Comment on this clonotype: Its antigen remains unidentified.

The V and J ends lost 0 bases and 0 bases respectively, with 17 bases between them. The CDR3 spans 19 residues. TCRdb reanalysed the reads using MiXCR and keeps one entry per CDR3 protein. Among under 150,000 distinct CDR3 sequences, roughly a quarter were seen once, and the ten largest hold 30% to 40%. This clonotype was obtained from a human donor in good health (CMV status not recorded). Some clones in this sample may be carry-over from other donors' samples. The chain has TRBV23-1 and TRBJ2-2; D may be TRBD1 (6 bases). TRBV23-1 is classed as an ORF, of uncertain function. Sequencing used PBMCs, sequenced either directly or after in vitro stimulation (not recorded which). CDR3 nucleotide sequence: TGCGCCAGCAGTCAATCGGGGGACACCCTGTTCGCGAACACCGGGGAGCTGTTTTTT. Translated: CASSQSGDTLFANTGELFF.